This T cell receptor beta chain was identified in a study of T cells in Graves' hyperthyroidism and ophthalmopathy. Germline loops: CDR1 MNHEY, CDR2 SVGEGT. The CDR3 consists of 13 residues. The germline V and J ends were trimmed by 2 bases and 6 bases, with 5 bases remaining between them. The CDR3 regions of TCR beta were amplified from RNA transcripts. The HTBI set primed first-round TCR CDR3 RT-PCR. TCRdb processed the multiplex PCR reads anew with MiXCR; each CDR3 protein has one entry. This repertoire shows approximately 510,000 distinct CDR3 sequences, 35% to 50% found once; its top ten account for approximately 44%.

This chain connects TRBV6-2 or TRBV6-3 to TRBJ1-6; D remains ambiguous. Source material: peripheral blood or thyroid tissue (not recorded which). The TCR originated in an adult woman with Graves' disease, either hyperthyroidism or ophthalmopathy (not recorded which). CDR3 sequence (DNA): TGTGCCAGCAGTTACAGGATTAATTCACCCCTCCACTTT. Its protein product is CASSYRINSPLHF.